This T cell receptor (beta chain) is drawn from a study of CXCR3-negative and CXCR3-positive naive CD8 T cells (dated 2019 in TCRdb). Broadly, across the study: In total, about 135 million TRB reads were obtained, corresponding to roughly 1.5 +/- 0.3 million reads per library. Diversity and physicochemical repertoire analyses were performed on 11 donors pooled from two independent experiments. For the TRBV-TRBJ cluster analysis, the naive subsets came from roughly 5 donors, while the memory cells came from 3 donors. What the research found in general, with its limitations: Compared with CXCR3-negative naive cells, CXCR3-positive naive cells had TRB CDR3s with higher hydrophobicity (lower Kidera factor 4), lower energy, and higher strength and volume indices. Similar TRBV-TRBJ usage was shown by naive CXCR3-negative and CXCR3-positive cells from the same donor, whereas distinct patterns were shown by memory cells. Freshly isolated PBMCs were used for most assays because CXCR3 expression partially decreased after cryopreservation. Comparably high repertoire diversity was found in both naive subsets, whereas much lower repertoire diversity was found in memory CD8+ T cells. Because surface CD5, which has been linked to self-reactivity in mice, was comparable between naive subsets, TCR interaction strength was also inferred from TRB CDR3 physicochemical properties.

The listed sequencing device is NextSeq 550. The Human TCR Profiling Kit (MiLaboratory) was used to prepare UMI-labeled 5' RACE TRB cDNA libraries. cDNA synthesis used the entire amount of extracted RNA, and PCR amplification then used the entire amount of cDNA produced. Libraries were prepared in parallel using an identical number of PCR cycles. On the study's bioinformatics: With a requirement of at least two reads per UMI, MIGEC and MiXCR extracted about 50,000 +/- 10,000 unique UMI-labeled TRB cDNA molecules per library. On average, each library contained about 40,000 +/- 10,000 functional in-frame TRB CDR3 nucleotide clonotypes without stop codons. After downsampling to 5000 UMI-labeled TRB molecules per sample, diversity metrics, including normalized Shannon-Wiener and Chao1, were computed in VDJtools. VDJtools was used to calculate clonotype-size-weighted physicochemical properties of the central five CDR3 residues, namely interaction energy, strength, volume and Kidera factor 4. Through TCRdb reprocessing, the reads give one entry per CDR3 protein sequence; DNA is omitted. TCRdb, not the original authors, processed these V and J calls. The sample table gives some 45,000 distinct CDR3 sequences. The top ten hold roughly 1.5% of the sample.

Remarks on this clonotype: The target of this receptor is not known.

Each CD8+ T cell subset was flow-sorted in triplicate, with roughly 300,000 cells per subset placed directly into RLT lysis buffer. To exclude memory contaminants, naive CD8+ T cells were stringently defined as CD45RO-CCR7+CD27+CD95-. Using standard density gradient centrifugation, peripheral blood mononuclear cells were isolated from buffy coats. A FACSAria III was used to flow-sort naive CD8+ T cells into CXCR3-negative and CXCR3-positive populations. An RNeasy Mini Kit was used to extract total RNA from the sorted cells. The source material was naive CXCR3- CD8+ T cells from blood. The meaning of the sample's cell subset or site label: CD45RO-CCR7+CD27+CD95- naive CD8+ T cells lacking CXCR3 (TNR3-). The TCR was taken from a human donor in good health. Some clones in this sample may be carry-over from other donors' samples.

The CDR3 protein is CASSIWERANEQFF. Recombination linked TRBV19 to TRBJ2-1; with no DNA, the TCRdb D assignment of TRBD2 cannot be verified. The germline V gene (reference sequence) yields LNHDA for CDR1 and SQIVND for CDR2. Including cysteine and phenylalanine, the CDR3 has 14 amino acids. The nucleotide record is missing.